These 3 T cell receptor beta chains were all obtained from the same sample, sequenced in a study of T cell responses to AZD1222 COVID-19 vaccine. Here immunoSEQ multiplex PCR was the method, and the copy in TCRdb shows in-frame clones only, minus some. The sample lists approximately 35,000 clones, 65% to 90% occurring once. The sample was peripheral blood, taken on day 0 of AZD1222 vaccination. The origin of the receptors is an adult in good health.

This chain links TRBV4-1 with TRBJ1-2; TRBD1 might be the D (6 bases). Trimming removed 0 bases from V and 5 bases from J, with 13 bases in between. The CDR3 has 15 residues. Germline CDR1 and CDR2: MGHRA and YSYEKL. The chain's CDR3 is CASSQDPQGRYGYTF. CDR3 bases: TGCGCCAGCAGCCAAGATCCGCAGGGGAGGTATGGCTACACCTTC.

The V gene is TRBV11-2, the J gene TRBJ1-2; no clear D gene. The germline V gene has CDR1 SGHAT and CDR2 FQNNGV. The CDR3 consists of 13 residues. V lost 6 bases and J 0 bases, leaving 8 bases between the germline ends. CDR3 bases: TGTGCCAGCAGGTCGACAACTAACTATGGCTACACCTTC. The encoded protein is CASRSTTNYGYTF.

This clone appeared once. This chain uses TRBV5-1 with TRBJ1-5; no clear D gene. Germline V gene data show CDR1 as SGHRS and CDR2 as YFSETQ. There are 15 residues in the CDR3. Trimming pared 0 bases from V and 0 bases from J, leaving 7 bases between. This CDR3 is CASSLGPYSNQPQHF. CDR3 in DNA: TGCGCCAGCAGCTTGGGACCGTATAGCAATCAGCCCCAGCATTTT.